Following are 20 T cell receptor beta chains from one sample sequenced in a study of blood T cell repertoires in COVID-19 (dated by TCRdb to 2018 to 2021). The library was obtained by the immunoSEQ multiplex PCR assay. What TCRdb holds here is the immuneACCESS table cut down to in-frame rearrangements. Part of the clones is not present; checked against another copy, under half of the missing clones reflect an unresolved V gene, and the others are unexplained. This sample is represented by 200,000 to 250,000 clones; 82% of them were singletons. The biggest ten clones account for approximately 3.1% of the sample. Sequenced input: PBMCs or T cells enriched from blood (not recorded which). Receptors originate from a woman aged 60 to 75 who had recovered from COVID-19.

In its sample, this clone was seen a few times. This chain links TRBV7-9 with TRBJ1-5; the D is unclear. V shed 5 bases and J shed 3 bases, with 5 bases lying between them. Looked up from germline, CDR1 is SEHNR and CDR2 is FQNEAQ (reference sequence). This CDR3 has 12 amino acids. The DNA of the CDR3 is TGTGCCAGCAGCCCAAACAATCAGCCCCAGCATTTT. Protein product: CASSPNNQPQHF.

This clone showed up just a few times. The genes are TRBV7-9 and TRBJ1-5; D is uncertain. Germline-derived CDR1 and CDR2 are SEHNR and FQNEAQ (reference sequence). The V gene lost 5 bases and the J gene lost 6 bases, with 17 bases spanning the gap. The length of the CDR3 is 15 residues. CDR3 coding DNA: TGTGCCAGCAGCGCCGACACATATCCAGGTCAGCCCCAGCATTTT. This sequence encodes CASSADTYPGQPQHF.

CDR3 DNA: TGTGCCATCAGCGAGGACAGGGAAGCTTTCTTT. This codes for CAISEDREAFF. This chain connects TRBV10-3 to TRBJ1-1; 7 bases are a match to TRBD1. The germline CDR1 and CDR2 sequences are ENHRY and SYGVKD. This CDR3 is 11 amino acids long. Losses at the gene ends were 6 bases for V and 8 bases for J; bases not matched to a gene: 3.

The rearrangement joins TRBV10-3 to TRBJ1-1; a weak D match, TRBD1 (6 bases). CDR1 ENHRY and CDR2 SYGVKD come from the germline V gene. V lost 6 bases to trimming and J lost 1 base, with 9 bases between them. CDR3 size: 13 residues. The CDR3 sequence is CAISRTENTEAFF. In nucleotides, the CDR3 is TGTGCCATCAGCCGGACAGAGAACACTGAAGCTTTCTTT.

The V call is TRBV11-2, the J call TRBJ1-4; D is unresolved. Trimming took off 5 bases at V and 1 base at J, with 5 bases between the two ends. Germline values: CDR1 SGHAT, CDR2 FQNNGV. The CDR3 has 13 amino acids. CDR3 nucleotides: TGTGCCAGCAGCCTGCGAACTAATGAAAAACTGTTTTTT. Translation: CASSLRTNEKLFF.

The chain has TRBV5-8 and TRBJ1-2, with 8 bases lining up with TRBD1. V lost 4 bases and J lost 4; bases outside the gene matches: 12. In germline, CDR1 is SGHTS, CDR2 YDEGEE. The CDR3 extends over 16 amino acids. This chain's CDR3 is CASSRFYQGAAYGYTF. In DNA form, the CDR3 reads TGTGCCAGCAGCCGTTTTTATCAGGGGGCGGCCTATGGCTACACCTTC.

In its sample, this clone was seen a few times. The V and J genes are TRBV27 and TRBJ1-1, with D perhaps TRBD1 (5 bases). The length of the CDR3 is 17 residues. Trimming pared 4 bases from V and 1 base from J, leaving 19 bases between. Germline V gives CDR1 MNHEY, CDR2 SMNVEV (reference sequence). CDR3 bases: TGTGCCAGCAGTTCAAACCAACATTGGGGCGGGAACACTGAAGCTTTCTTT. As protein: CASSSNQHWGGNTEAFF.

As DNA, the CDR3 is TGTGCCAGCAGCCAGACAGAAAGAAACACTGAAGCTTTCTTT. This sequence encodes CASSQTERNTEAFF. This chain links TRBV6-5 with TRBJ1-1, with D possibly TRBD1 on 5 matching bases. V lost 6 bases, J lost 2 bases, and 13 bases lay in between. There are 14 residues in the CDR3. CDR1 and CDR2 from the germline V gene are MNHEY and SVGAGI.

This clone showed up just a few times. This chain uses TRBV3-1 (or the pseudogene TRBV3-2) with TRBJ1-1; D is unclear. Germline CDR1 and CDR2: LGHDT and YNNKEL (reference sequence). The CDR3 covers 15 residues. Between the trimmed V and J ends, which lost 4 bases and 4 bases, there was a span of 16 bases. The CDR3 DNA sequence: TGTGCCAGCAGCCTATACCCTCAGGTGCGCACTGAAGCTTTCTTT. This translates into CASSLYPQVRTEAFF.

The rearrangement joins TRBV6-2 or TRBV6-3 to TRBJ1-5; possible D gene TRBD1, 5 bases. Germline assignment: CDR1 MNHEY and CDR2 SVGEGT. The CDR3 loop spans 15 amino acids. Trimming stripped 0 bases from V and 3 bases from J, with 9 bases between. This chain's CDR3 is CASSYSDSANQPQHF. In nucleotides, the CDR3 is TGTGCCAGCAGTTACTCCGACAGTGCCAATCAGCCCCAGCATTTT.

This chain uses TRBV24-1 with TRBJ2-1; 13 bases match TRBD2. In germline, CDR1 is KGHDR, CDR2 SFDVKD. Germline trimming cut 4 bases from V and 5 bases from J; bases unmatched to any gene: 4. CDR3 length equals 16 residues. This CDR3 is CATSDPTSGGHNEQFF. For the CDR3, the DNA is TGTGCCACCAGTGACCCGACTAGCGGGGGGCACAATGAGCAGTTCTTC.

In DNA form, the CDR3 reads TGTGCCACCAAACGAGATGCAACTAATGAAAAACTGTTTTTT. Protein product: CATKRDATNEKLFF. The chain carries TRBV7-2 and TRBJ1-4; D is unclear. The germline CDR1 and CDR2 sequences are SGHTA and FQGNSA. The length of the CDR3 is 14 residues. With 10 bases removed from V and 0 bases from J, the gap between germline ends came to 12 bases.

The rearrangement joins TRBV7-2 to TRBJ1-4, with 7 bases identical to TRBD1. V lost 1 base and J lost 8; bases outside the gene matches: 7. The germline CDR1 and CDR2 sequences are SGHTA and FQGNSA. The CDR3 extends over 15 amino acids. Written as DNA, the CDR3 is TGTGCCAGCAGCTTAGTAGGGGGCCAAGGGGAAAAACTGTTTTTT. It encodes CASSLVGGQGEKLFF.

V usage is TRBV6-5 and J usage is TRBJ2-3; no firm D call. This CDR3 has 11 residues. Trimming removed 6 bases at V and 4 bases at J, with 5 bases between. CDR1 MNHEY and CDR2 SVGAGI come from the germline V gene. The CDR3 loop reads CASSIADTQYF. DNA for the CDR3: TGTGCCAGCAGCATAGCAGATACGCAGTATTTT.

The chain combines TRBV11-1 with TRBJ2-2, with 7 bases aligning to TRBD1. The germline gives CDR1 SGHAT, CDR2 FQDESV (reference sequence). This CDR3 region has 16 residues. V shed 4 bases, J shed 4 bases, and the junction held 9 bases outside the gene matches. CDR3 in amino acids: CASSYDDRAVTGELFF. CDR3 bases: TGTGCCAGCAGCTATGACGACAGGGCGGTCACCGGGGAGCTGTTTTTT. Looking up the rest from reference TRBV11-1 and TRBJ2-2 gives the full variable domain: EAEVAQSPRYKITEKSQAVAFWCDPISGHATLYWYRQILGQGPELLVQFQDESVVDDSQLPKDRFSAERLKGVDSTLKIQPAELGDSAMYLCASSYDDRAVTGELFFGEGSRLTVL.

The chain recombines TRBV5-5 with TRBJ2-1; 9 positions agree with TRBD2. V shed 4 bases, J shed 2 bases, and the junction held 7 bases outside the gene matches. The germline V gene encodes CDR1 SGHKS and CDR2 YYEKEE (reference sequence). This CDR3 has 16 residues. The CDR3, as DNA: TGTGCCAGCAGCCAAGGACTAGCGCTTACCTACAATGAGCAGTTCTTC. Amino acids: CASSQGLALTYNEQFF.

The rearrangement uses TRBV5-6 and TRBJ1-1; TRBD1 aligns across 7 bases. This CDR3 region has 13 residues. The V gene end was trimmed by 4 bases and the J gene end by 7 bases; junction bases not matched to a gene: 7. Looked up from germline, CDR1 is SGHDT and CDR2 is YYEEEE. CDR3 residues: CASSIGRDSEAFF. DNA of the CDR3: TGTGCCAGCAGCATCGGCCGGGACAGTGAAGCTTTCTTT. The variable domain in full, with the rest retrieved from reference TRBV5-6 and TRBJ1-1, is DAGVTQSPTHLIKTRGQQVTLRCSPKSGHDTVSWYQQALGQGPQFIFQYYEEEERQRGNFPDRFSGHQFPNYSSELNVNALLLGDSALYLCASSIGRDSEAFFGQGTRLTVV.

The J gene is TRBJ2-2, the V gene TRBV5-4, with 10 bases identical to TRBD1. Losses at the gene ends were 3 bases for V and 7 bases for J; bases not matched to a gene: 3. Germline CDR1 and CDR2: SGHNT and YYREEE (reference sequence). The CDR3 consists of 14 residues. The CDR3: CASSWGTGVGELFF. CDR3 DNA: TGTGCCAGCAGCTGGGGGACAGGGGTCGGGGAGCTGTTTTTT.

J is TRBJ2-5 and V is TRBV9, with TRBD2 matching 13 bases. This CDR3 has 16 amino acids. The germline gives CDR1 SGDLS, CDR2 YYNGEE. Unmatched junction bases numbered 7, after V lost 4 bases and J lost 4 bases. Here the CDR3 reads CASSRGLAGAVETQYF. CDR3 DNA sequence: TGTGCCAGCAGCAGAGGACTAGCGGGAGCCGTAGAGACCCAGTACTTC. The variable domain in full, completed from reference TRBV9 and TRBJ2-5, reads DSGVTQTPKHLITATGQRVTLRCSPRSGDLSVYWYQQSLDQGLQFLIQYYNGEERAKGNILERFSAQQFPDLHSELNLSSLELGDSALYFCASSRGLAGAVETQYFGPGTRLLVL.

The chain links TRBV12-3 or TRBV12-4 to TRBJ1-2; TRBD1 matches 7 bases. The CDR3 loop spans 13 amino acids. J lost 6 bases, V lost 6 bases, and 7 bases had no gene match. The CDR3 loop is CASSWGQINGYTF. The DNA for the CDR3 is TGTGCCAGCAGCTGGGGACAGATAAATGGCTACACCTTC.